This T cell receptor (beta chain) derives from a study of T-cell memory formation after mild COVID-19. A few counts support this clonotype. In TCRdb, the 5' RACE reads were re-called with MiXCR into one record per CDR3 protein. The sample has fewer than 400,000 distinct CDR3 sequences; 13% are singletons. Germline V lookup: CDR1 MGHRA, CDR2 YSYEKL. The V segment lost 5 bases and the J segment 8 bases; nucleotides outside the gene matches: 8. This CDR3 comprises 15 residues. Sequenced sample: PBMCs or a T cell subset sorted from them (not recorded which). The chain carries TRBV4-1 and TRBJ2-1, with 11 bases matching TRBD2. This receptor was identified in a man between 18 and 29 years old who had mild COVID-19 (a few samples of this study predate the infection). Cell type and time point are not known. CDR3 sequence (DNA): TGCGCCAGCAGCTTTCGACTAGCGGGGTTTGATGAGCAGTTCTTC. Amino acids: CASSFRLAGFDEQFF.